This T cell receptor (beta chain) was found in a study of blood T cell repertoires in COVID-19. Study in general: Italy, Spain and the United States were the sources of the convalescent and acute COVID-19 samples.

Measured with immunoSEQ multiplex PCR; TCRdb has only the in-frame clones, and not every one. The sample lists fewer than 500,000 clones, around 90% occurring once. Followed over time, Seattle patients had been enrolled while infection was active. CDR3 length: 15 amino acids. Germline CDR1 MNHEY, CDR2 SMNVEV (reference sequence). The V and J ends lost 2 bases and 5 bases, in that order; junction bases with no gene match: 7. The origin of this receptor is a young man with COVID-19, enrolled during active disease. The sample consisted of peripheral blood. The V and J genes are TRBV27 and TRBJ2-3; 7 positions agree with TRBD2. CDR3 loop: CASSLSGRALDTQYF. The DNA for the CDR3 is TGTGCCAGCAGTTTAAGTGGGAGGGCCTTAGATACGCAGTATTTT.